A selection of T cell receptor beta chains follows, all from one sample in a study of breast tumors, draining lymph nodes, adjacent tissues. TCRdb itself ran the multiplex PCR reads through MiXCR, one entry per CDR3 protein. The repertoire holds approximately 230,000 distinct CDR3 sequences, with under 35% as singletons. The material sequenced was axillary lymph node tissue. These receptors originate from a female donor with breast cancer. Some clones in this sample may be carry-over from other donors' samples. Both conserved end residues are part of each CDR3. A D gene is named only where the DNA matches it firmly. A clone size is listed for some rows: how often the clone was seen (once, few, many), or a class if it is expanded.

v_gene: TRBV2; j_gene: TRBJ1-1; abundance: few; d_gene: TRBD1; CDR3aa: CASSPPRGQATEAFF; CDR3nt: TGTGCCAGCAGCCCACCGAGGGGGCAGGCCACTGAAGCTTTCTTT
v_gene: TRBV5-1; j_gene: TRBJ2-7; abundance: NA; d_gene: TRBD2; CDR3aa: CASSLAGTSGGRRYEQYF; CDR3nt: TGCGCCAGCAGCTTGGCCGGGACTAGCGGGGGGCGCAGGTACGAGCAGTACTTC
v_gene: TRBV6-5; j_gene: TRBJ2-7; abundance: few; d_gene: NA; CDR3aa: CATLSRAGYEQYF; CDR3nt: TGTGCCACCCTTTCCAGGGCCGGCTACGAGCAGTACTTC
v_gene: TRBV4-1; j_gene: TRBJ1-6; abundance: many; d_gene: NA; CDR3aa: CASSQDWGVGGPLHF; CDR3nt: TGCGCCAGCAGCCAAGATTGGGGGGTGGGTGGACCCCTCCACTTT
v_gene: TRBV5-4; j_gene: TRBJ2-5; abundance: once; d_gene: NA; CDR3aa: CASSRGLQETQYF; CDR3nt: TGTGCCAGCAGCCGGGGACTTCAAGAGACCCAGTACTTC
v_gene: TRBV15; j_gene: TRBJ1-2; abundance: NA; d_gene: NA; CDR3aa: CATSRVITASSTQPALGGYTF; CDR3nt: TGTGCCACCAGCAGAGTCATCACGGCCAGTAGTACCCAACCTGCTCTGGGAGGCTACACCTTC
v_gene: TRBV10-3; j_gene: TRBJ2-3; abundance: NA; d_gene: TRBD2; CDR3aa: CAISDPQRGVGNEQYF; CDR3nt: TGTGCCATCAGTGATCCCCAGCGGGGGGTGGGCAATGAGCAGTATTTT
v_gene: TRBV4-3; j_gene: TRBJ2-3; abundance: NA; d_gene: TRBD1; CDR3aa: CASSPNRDRGIADTQYF; CDR3nt: TGCGCCAGCAGCCCGAATCGGGACAGGGGCATTGCAGATACGCAGTATTTT
v_gene: TRBV2; j_gene: TRBJ2-7; abundance: NA; d_gene: TRBD2; CDR3aa: CASRGTSGGSYEQYF; CDR3nt: TGTGCCAGCAGGGGGACTAGCGGGGGCTCCTACGAGCAGTACTTC
v_gene: TRBV4-2; j_gene: TRBJ2-7; abundance: many; d_gene: TRBD2; CDR3aa: CASSQAPEREGTF; CDR3nt: TGTGCCAGCAGCCAAGCGCCGGAGCGGGAGGGGACTTTC
v_gene: TRBV12-3/TRBV12-4; j_gene: TRBJ2-2; abundance: many; d_gene: NA; CDR3aa: CASSFPGEHTGELFF; CDR3nt: TGTGCCAGCAGTTTTCCCGGCGAACACACCGGGGAGCTGTTTTTT
v_gene: TRBV6-5; j_gene: TRBJ2-7; abundance: many; d_gene: NA; CDR3aa: CASSHGLAWDEQYF; CDR3nt: TGTGCCAGCAGTCACGGGCTAGCCTGGGACGAGCAGTACTTC
v_gene: TRBV15; j_gene: TRBJ2-5; abundance: few; d_gene: NA; CDR3aa: CATSQGETQYF; CDR3nt: TGTGCCACCAGCCAGGGTGAGACCCAGTACTTC
v_gene: TRBV19; j_gene: TRBJ2-2; abundance: many; d_gene: NA; CDR3aa: CASRPQQGGTGELFF; CDR3nt: TGTGCCAGTAGGCCCCAACAGGGTGGGACCGGGGAGCTGTTTTTT
v_gene: TRBV20-1; j_gene: TRBJ2-3; abundance: NA; d_gene: NA; CDR3aa: CSAQTPISTDTQYF; CDR3nt: TGCAGTGCTCAGACACCCATCAGCACAGATACGCAGTATTTT
v_gene: TRBV20-1; j_gene: TRBJ2-6; abundance: many; d_gene: NA; CDR3aa: CSAKDPSGANVLTF; CDR3nt: TGCAGTGCTAAAGATCCCTCTGGGGCCAACGTCCTGACTTTC
v_gene: TRBV6-1; j_gene: TRBJ1-5; abundance: many; d_gene: NA; CDR3aa: CASYDGGNQPQHF; CDR3nt: TGTGCCAGCTATGACGGGGGCAATCAGCCCCAGCATTTT
v_gene: TRBV24-1; j_gene: TRBJ1-2; abundance: NA; d_gene: NA; CDR3aa: CATSDYRAGVYGYTF; CDR3nt: TGTGCCACCAGTGATTACAGGGCAGGTGTTTATGGCTACACCTTC
v_gene: TRBV7-3; j_gene: TRBJ2-2; abundance: many; d_gene: TRBD1; CDR3aa: CASSPHRTGNTGELFF; CDR3nt: TGTGCCAGCAGCCCCCACCGGACAGGGAACACCGGGGAGCTGTTTTTT
v_gene: TRBV2; j_gene: TRBJ2-2; abundance: many; d_gene: NA; CDR3aa: CASSEIGGNTGELFF; CDR3nt: TGTGCCAGCAGTGAGATAGGAGGGAACACCGGGGAGCTGTTTTTT
v_gene: TRBV18; j_gene: TRBJ1-3; abundance: many; d_gene: NA; CDR3aa: CASSREIQTESSGNTIYF; CDR3nt: TGTGCCAGCTCACGCGAGATTCAGACAGAGAGCTCTGGAAACACCATATATTTT
v_gene: TRBV12-3/TRBV12-4; j_gene: TRBJ2-1; abundance: NA; d_gene: NA; CDR3aa: CASSFSLTNEQFF; CDR3nt: TGTGCCAGCAGTTTCAGTTTGACAAATGAGCAGTTCTTC
v_gene: TRBV20-1; j_gene: TRBJ1-3; abundance: NA; d_gene: TRBD1; CDR3aa: CSASRTGRGNTIYF; CDR3nt: TGCAGTGCTAGTAGGACAGGGCGGGGGAACACCATATATTTT
v_gene: TRBV20-1; j_gene: TRBJ1-5; abundance: many; d_gene: TRBD1; CDR3aa: CSAVRPGQGRGYGNQPQHF; CDR3nt: TGCAGTGCTGTAAGACCGGGACAGGGAAGGGGGTATGGCAATCAGCCCCAGCATTTT
v_gene: TRBV7-9; j_gene: TRBJ1-2; abundance: many; d_gene: NA; CDR3aa: CASSYPYGGYTF; CDR3nt: TGTGCCAGCAGCTACCCCTACGGTGGCTACACCTTC
v_gene: TRBV9; j_gene: TRBJ2-3; abundance: once; d_gene: TRBD2; CDR3aa: CASRPGTSGRGDTQYF; CDR3nt: TGTGCCAGCAGACCCGGGACTAGCGGGAGAGGCGATACGCAGTATTTT
v_gene: TRBV25-1; j_gene: TRBJ1-2; abundance: NA; d_gene: NA; CDR3aa: CASSAMAVAGCTF; CDR3nt: TGTGCCAGCAGTGCAATGGCAGTAGCTGGCTGCACCTTC
v_gene: TRBV19; j_gene: TRBJ2-5; abundance: NA; d_gene: NA; CDR3aa: CASSIGVGQETQYF; CDR3nt: TGTGCCAGTAGTATAGGGGTGGGGCAAGAGACCCAGTACTTC
v_gene: TRBV5-5; j_gene: TRBJ1-4; abundance: few; d_gene: NA; CDR3aa: CASSVGDGKTNEKLFF; CDR3nt: TGTGCCAGCAGCGTTGGGGACGGAAAAACTAATGAAAAACTGTTTTTT
v_gene: TRBV6-1; j_gene: TRBJ2-2; abundance: few; d_gene: TRBD2; CDR3aa: CASRGELAYPNTGELFF; CDR3nt: TGTGCCAGCAGGGGGGAACTAGCGTACCCGAACACCGGGGAGCTGTTTTTT
v_gene: TRBV20-1; j_gene: TRBJ1-6; abundance: once; d_gene: TRBD1; CDR3aa: CSLTSGQENSPLHF; CDR3nt: TGCAGTCTTACTAGCGGACAGGAAAATTCACCCCTCCACTTT
v_gene: TRBV20-1; j_gene: TRBJ2-1; abundance: few; d_gene: TRBD2; CDR3aa: CSAKSGTSGTAPQFF; CDR3nt: TGCAGTGCCAAGTCCGGGACTAGCGGGACGGCCCCGCAGTTCTTC
v_gene: TRBV6-5; j_gene: TRBJ2-3; abundance: few; d_gene: NA; CDR3aa: CASSYSLEVPTGGTSTDTQYF; CDR3nt: TGTGCCAGCAGTTACTCCCTCGAGGTCCCCACGGGCGGAACTAGCACAGATACGCAGTATTTT
v_gene: TRBV24-1; j_gene: TRBJ1-6; abundance: NA; d_gene: NA; CDR3aa: CATKGDGSYNSPLHF; CDR3nt: TGTGCCACTAAAGGGGACGGCTCCTATAATTCACCCCTCCACTTT
v_gene: TRBV2; j_gene: TRBJ1-4; abundance: NA; d_gene: NA; CDR3aa: CASSYRTTNEKLFF; CDR3nt: TGTGCCAGCAGCTACAGGACAACTAATGAAAAACTGTTTTTT
v_gene: TRBV2; j_gene: TRBJ2-1; abundance: NA; d_gene: TRBD2; CDR3aa: CASSVTSGGLNEQFF; CDR3nt: TGTGCCAGCAGTGTAACTAGCGGGGGGCTCAATGAGCAGTTCTTC
v_gene: TRBV18; j_gene: TRBJ2-1; abundance: few; d_gene: NA; CDR3aa: CASSIIDSEQFF; CDR3nt: TGTGCCAGCTCTATCATTGACTCTGAGCAGTTCTTC
v_gene: TRBV2; j_gene: TRBJ2-3; abundance: NA; d_gene: TRBD2; CDR3aa: CASCSTGGGRLTDTQYF; CDR3nt: TGTGCCAGCTGCAGTACCGGGGGAGGGCGGTTGACAGATACGCAGTATTTT
v_gene: TRBV2; j_gene: TRBJ2-1; abundance: many; d_gene: NA; CDR3aa: CASRVSGGQRQFF; CDR3nt: TGTGCCAGCAGAGTATCTGGTGGGCAACGGCAGTTCTTC
v_gene: TRBV20-1; j_gene: TRBJ1-2; abundance: many; d_gene: TRBD1; CDR3aa: CSLPTGTGYTF; CDR3nt: TGCAGTCTCCCGACAGGGACTGGCTACACCTTC
v_gene: TRBV18; j_gene: TRBJ1-2; abundance: few; d_gene: TRBD1; CDR3aa: CASSPRDRVGYTF; CDR3nt: TGTGCCAGCTCACCAAGGGACAGGGTTGGCTACACCTTC
v_gene: TRBV20-1; j_gene: TRBJ1-2; abundance: NA; d_gene: TRBD1; CDR3aa: CSARETGFGYTF; CDR3nt: TGCAGTGCTAGAGAGACAGGGTTCGGCTACACCTTC
v_gene: TRBV6-5; j_gene: TRBJ2-7; abundance: many; d_gene: TRBD2; CDR3aa: CASSGTSGEGFRYF; CDR3nt: TGTGCCAGCAGCGGGACTAGCGGCGAAGGCTTTCGGTACTTC
v_gene: TRBV24-1; j_gene: TRBJ2-2; abundance: NA; d_gene: NA; CDR3aa: CATTRVDTGELFF; CDR3nt: TGTGCCACCACCAGGGTGGACACCGGGGAGCTGTTTTTT
v_gene: TRBV12-3/TRBV12-4; j_gene: TRBJ2-6; abundance: NA; d_gene: NA; CDR3aa: CASSLVTGRGANVLTF; CDR3nt: TGTGCCAGCAGTTTAGTCACAGGGCGTGGGGCCAACGTCCTGACTTTC
v_gene: TRBV7-2; j_gene: TRBJ1-2; abundance: many; d_gene: NA; CDR3aa: CASIPRAQGGNNYGYTF; CDR3nt: TGTGCCAGCATCCCGAGGGCACAGGGAGGAAATAACTATGGCTACACCTTC
v_gene: TRBV20-1; j_gene: TRBJ1-2; abundance: NA; d_gene: TRBD1; CDR3aa: CSARDQRGQGNYGYTF; CDR3nt: TGCAGTGCTAGAGATCAACGCGGACAGGGTAACTATGGCTACACCTTC
v_gene: TRBV6-5; j_gene: TRBJ2-6; abundance: many; d_gene: TRBD1; CDR3aa: CASSPTGAPGANVLTF; CDR3nt: TGTGCCAGCAGTCCTACAGGGGCGCCTGGGGCCAACGTCCTGACTTTC
v_gene: TRBV7-2; j_gene: TRBJ2-7; abundance: NA; d_gene: TRBD2; CDR3aa: CASSPAGTSGSEQYF; CDR3nt: TGTGCCAGCAGCCCCGCCGGGACTAGCGGGAGCGAGCAGTACTTC
v_gene: TRBV19; j_gene: TRBJ1-2; abundance: many; d_gene: NA; CDR3aa: CASNGILNYGYTF; CDR3nt: TGTGCCAGTAATGGGATCCTTAACTATGGCTACACCTTC
v_gene: TRBV6-5; j_gene: TRBJ1-5; abundance: NA; d_gene: NA; CDR3aa: CASSERTGASSNQPQHF; CDR3nt: TGTGCCAGCAGTGAAAGAACTGGGGCCTCTAGCAATCAGCCCCAGCATTTT
v_gene: TRBV29-1; j_gene: TRBJ2-1; abundance: many; d_gene: TRBD1; CDR3aa: CSVAGDRGREQFF; CDR3nt: TGCAGCGTGGCCGGGGACAGGGGTCGTGAGCAGTTCTTC
v_gene: TRBV6-6; j_gene: TRBJ2-7; abundance: NA; d_gene: NA; CDR3aa: CASSAPKTGAYEQHF; CDR3nt: TGTGCCAGCAGTGCCCCCAAGACAGGCGCCTACGAGCAGCACTTC
v_gene: TRBV27; j_gene: TRBJ2-7; abundance: few; d_gene: NA; CDR3aa: CASSPSPGYEQYF; CDR3nt: TGTGCCAGCAGTCCCTCCCCCGGGTACGAGCAGTACTTC
v_gene: TRBV3-1; j_gene: TRBJ1-3; abundance: many; d_gene: NA; CDR3aa: CASSQDMGNTIYF; CDR3nt: TGTGCCAGCAGCCAAGATATGGGAAACACCATATATTTT
v_gene: TRBV11-3; j_gene: TRBJ2-7; abundance: many; d_gene: TRBD2; CDR3aa: CASSLERAGGSYEQYF; CDR3nt: TGTGCCAGCAGCTTAGAACGGGCGGGGGGGTCCTACGAGCAGTACTTC
v_gene: TRBV6-5; j_gene: TRBJ2-4; abundance: NA; d_gene: NA; CDR3aa: CASSRTGELAKNIQYF; CDR3nt: TGTGCCAGCAGTCGAACAGGTGAACTAGCCAAAAACATTCAGTACTTC
v_gene: TRBV15; j_gene: TRBJ1-5; abundance: NA; d_gene: TRBD1; CDR3aa: CATSRRDRSVQPQHF; CDR3nt: TGTGCCACCAGCAGGCGGGACAGGTCGGTTCAGCCCCAGCATTTT
v_gene: TRBV5-8; j_gene: TRBJ1-4; abundance: many; d_gene: NA; CDR3aa: CASSSPGATNEKLFF; CDR3nt: TGTGCCAGCAGCTCCCCCGGCGCAACTAATGAAAAACTGTTTTTT